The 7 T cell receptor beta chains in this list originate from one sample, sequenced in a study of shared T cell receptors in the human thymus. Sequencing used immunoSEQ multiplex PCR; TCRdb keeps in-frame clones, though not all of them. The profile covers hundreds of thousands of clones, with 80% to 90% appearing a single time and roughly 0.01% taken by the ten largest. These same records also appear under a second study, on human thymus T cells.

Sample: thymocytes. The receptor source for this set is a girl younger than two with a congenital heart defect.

The CDR3 DNA follows: TGTGCCAGCAGCTTGGGTGGGCGGGGGGACCAAGAGACCCAGTACTTC. Translation gives CASSLGGRGDQETQYF. The genes are TRBV5-4 and TRBJ2-5; 8 bases match TRBD2. Trimming cost V 0 bases and J 0 bases; bases outside gene matches: 4. The CDR3 has 16 residues. The germline CDR1 and CDR2 sequences are SGHNT and YYREEE (reference sequence).

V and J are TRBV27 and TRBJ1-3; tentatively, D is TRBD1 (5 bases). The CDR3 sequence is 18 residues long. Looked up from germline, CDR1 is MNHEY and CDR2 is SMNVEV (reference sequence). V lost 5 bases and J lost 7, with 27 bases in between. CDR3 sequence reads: CASSPPAGNPASVNTIYF. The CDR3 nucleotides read TGTGCCAGCAGTCCGCCCGCAGGGAATCCTGCGTCGGTCAACACCATATATTTT.

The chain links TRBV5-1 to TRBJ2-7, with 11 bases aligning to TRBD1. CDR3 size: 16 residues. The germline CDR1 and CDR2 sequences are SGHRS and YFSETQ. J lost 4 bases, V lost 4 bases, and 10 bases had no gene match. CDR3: CASSVGRDRGEYEQYF. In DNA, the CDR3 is TGCGCCAGCAGCGTCGGACGGGACAGGGGGGAATACGAGCAGTACTTC.

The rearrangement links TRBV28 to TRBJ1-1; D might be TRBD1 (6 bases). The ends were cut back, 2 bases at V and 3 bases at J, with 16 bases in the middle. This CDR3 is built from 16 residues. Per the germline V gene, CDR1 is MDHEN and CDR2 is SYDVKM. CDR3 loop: CASSLPRQGLDTEAFF. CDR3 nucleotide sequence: TGTGCCAGCAGTTTACCCCGTCAGGGGTTGGACACTGAAGCTTTCTTT.

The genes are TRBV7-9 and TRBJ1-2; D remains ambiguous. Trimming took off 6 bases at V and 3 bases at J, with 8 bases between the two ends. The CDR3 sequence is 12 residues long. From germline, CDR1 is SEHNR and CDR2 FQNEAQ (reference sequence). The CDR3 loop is CASRAGDYGYTF. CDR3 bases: TGTGCCAGCAGGGCTGGAGACTATGGCTACACCTTC.

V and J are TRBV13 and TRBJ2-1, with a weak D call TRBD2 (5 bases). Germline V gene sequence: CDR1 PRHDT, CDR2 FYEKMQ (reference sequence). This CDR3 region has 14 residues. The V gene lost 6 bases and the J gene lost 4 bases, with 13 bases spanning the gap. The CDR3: CASREGVGYNEQFF. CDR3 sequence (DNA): TGTGCCAGCAGAGAGGGTGTGGGGTACAATGAGCAGTTCTTC.

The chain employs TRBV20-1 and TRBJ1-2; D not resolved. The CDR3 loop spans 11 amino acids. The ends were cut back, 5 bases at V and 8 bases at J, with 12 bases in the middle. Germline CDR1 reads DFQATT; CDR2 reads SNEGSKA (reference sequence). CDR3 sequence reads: CSARSQEGYTF. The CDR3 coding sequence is TGCAGTGCTCGTTCTCAGGAAGGCTACACCTTC.